The 13 T cell receptor beta chains below were found in one sample sequenced in a study of shared clonotypes between healthy human individuals. Naive CD8 populations comprised CD45RO-negative cells positively selected for CCR7, excluding terminally differentiated effector memory CD45RA+ cells. Repertoires were generated with immunoSEQ multiplex PCR, while TCRdb's copy carries only in-frame clones and drops some. The profile covers some 2.1 million clones, with 85% to 95% appearing a single time and under 2% taken by the ten largest. Sequencing was carried out using naive CD8+ T cells from PBMCs. The receptor source for this set is a man aged 18 to 29 in good health. Some clones in this sample may be carry-over from other donors' samples.

CDR3 protein: CASSLLGPGHVNEKLFF. DNA for the CDR3: TGTGCCAGCTCCCTTTTAGGGCCAGGACACGTTAATGAAAAACTGTTTTTT. J is TRBJ1-4 and V is TRBV27, with a weak D call TRBD1 (5 bases). Germline lookup yields CDR1 MNHEY and CDR2 SMNVEV (reference sequence). The V and J ends lost 8 bases and 4 bases respectively, with 23 bases between them. This CDR3 spans 17 amino acids.

The chain couples TRBV5-6 to TRBJ2-3, with 7 bases fitting TRBD2. V was clipped by 0 bases and J by 2 bases; unmatched bases: 6. Germline-derived CDR1 and CDR2 are SGHDT and YYEEEE. The length of the CDR3 is 16 residues. The CDR3 region is CASSLAPSGITDTQYF. DNA for the CDR3: TGTGCCAGCAGCTTGGCCCCAAGCGGGATCACAGATACGCAGTATTTT.

CDR3 in DNA: TGTGCCAGCAGCGTAGTAGGGACAGGGCTCTCTAGGGATGGCTACACCTTC. Amino acid sequence: CASSVVGTGLSRDGYTF. V gene TRBV9 combines with J gene TRBJ1-2; TRBD1 matches at 9 bases. Germline V gene lookup returns CDR1 SGDLS and CDR2 YYNGEE. This CDR3 contains 17 residues. V was pared by 0 bases and J by 6 bases, with 12 bases of the junction left unmatched.

This sequence joins TRBV19 and TRBJ2-3; no firm D call. Germline CDR1 reads LNHDA; CDR2 reads SQIVND (reference sequence). There are 14 residues in the CDR3. V dropped 2 bases and J dropped 4 bases, with 10 bases sitting between them. The DNA for the CDR3 is TGTGCCAGTAGTATAAGGCTGGCGGCAGATACGCAGTATTTT. This codes for CASSIRLAADTQYF.

This clone was seen a single time. As DNA, the CDR3 is TGTGCCAGCAGCCCCGACAGGGTCACTGAAGCTTTCTTT. Residues: CASSPDRVTEAFF. J is TRBJ1-1 and V is TRBV7-2; 7 bases map to TRBD1. Looked up from germline, CDR1 is SGHTA and CDR2 is FQGNSA. The CDR3 spans 13 residues. Trimming cost V 5 bases and J 4 bases; bases outside gene matches: 4.

This chain connects TRBV6-1 to TRBJ1-1; no definite D call. V lost 0 bases and J lost 0, with 14 bases in between. The CDR3 is 17 amino acids. Germline V gives CDR1 MNHNS, CDR2 SASEGT. The DNA of the CDR3 is TGTGCCAGCAGTGAAGCCCATCCGAAGAGAGTGAACACTGAAGCTTTCTTT. Amino acids: CASSEAHPKRVNTEAFF.

The chain uses TRBV6-1 and TRBJ1-2; D ambiguous. The length of the CDR3 is 15 residues. CDR1 and CDR2 from the germline V gene are MNHNS and SASEGT. With 6 bases removed from V and 0 bases from J, the gap between germline ends came to 14 bases. The CDR3 loop is CASRPTLKANYGYTF. CDR3 DNA: TGTGCCAGCAGGCCTACCCTAAAAGCTAACTATGGCTACACCTTC.

The V gene is TRBV28, the J gene TRBJ2-3; the D is unclear. There are 16 residues in the CDR3. The germline V and J ends were trimmed by 3 bases and 0 bases, with 13 bases remaining between them. CDR1 and CDR2 (germline): MDHEN, SYDVKM. The CDR3 sequence is CASSLGLVLSTDTQYF. The CDR3 DNA follows: TGTGCCAGCAGTTTGGGCCTAGTCCTTAGCACAGATACGCAGTATTTT.

The V call is TRBV10-3, the J call TRBJ2-5; 9 bases match TRBD2. Germline CDR1 and CDR2: ENHRY and SYGVKD. V lost 0 bases, J lost 1 base, and 9 bases stayed unmatched. The CDR3 is 18 amino acids. CDR3 sequence reads: CAISESFGLAGLQETQYF. The CDR3 nucleotides read TGTGCCATCAGTGAGTCGTTTGGTCTAGCGGGGCTCCAAGAGACCCAGTACTTC.

With respect to this clone: Distinct nucleotide sequences in the sample also encode this CDR3. The chain uses TRBV9 and TRBJ2-1, with D tentatively TRBD2 (6 bases). The V gene's germline CDR1 is SGDLS and CDR2 YYNGEE. The CDR3 consists of 15 residues. The germline V and J ends were trimmed by 0 bases and 3 bases, with 10 bases remaining between them. CDR3 coding DNA: TGTGCCAGCAGCGTAGTGGCGGGGAGCTACAATGAGCAGTTCTTC. Translating gives CASSVVAGSYNEQFF.

The J gene is TRBJ2-7, the V gene TRBV2; 9 positions agree with TRBD1. Germline V gene sequence: CDR1 SNHLY, CDR2 FYNNEI. The CDR3 totals 14 residues. The junction had 4 bases not matched to a gene; V was cut back by 6 bases and J by 1 base. The CDR3: CASRETGGSYEQYF. For the CDR3, the DNA is TGTGCCAGCAGGGAGACAGGGGGTTCCTACGAGCAGTACTTC.

The chain uses TRBV9 and TRBJ1-3; 8 bases align to TRBD1. This CDR3 has 14 residues. V lost 0 bases and J lost 9; bases outside the gene matches: 5. Germline V CDR1 and CDR2: SGDLS, YYNGEE. The CDR3 is CASSVGRGLSTIYF. CDR3 nucleotide sequence: TGTGCCAGCAGCGTAGGCAGGGGGCTATCCACCATATATTTT.

With regard to this clone: This sample also contains other DNA sequences that code for the same CDR3. The rearrangement uses TRBV7-9 and TRBJ1-2, with D uncertain. Germline CDR1 is SEHNR and CDR2 is FQNEAQ (reference sequence). This CDR3 is 13 amino acids long. With 1 base removed from V and 2 bases from J, the gap between germline ends came to 5 bases. The CDR3 region is CASSLVSNYGYTF. The CDR3 DNA reads TGTGCCAGCAGCTTAGTCTCCAACTATGGCTACACCTTC.